These 12 T cell receptor beta chains came from one sample sequenced in a study of identical twins. TCRdb ran MiXCR on the 5' RACE reads and lists one entry per CDR3 protein. The sample consists of some 270,000 distinct CDR3 sequences, around 8.3% of them appearing once. Another study also made use of these data, one on yellow fever vaccine responses in identical twins.

The specimen was CD8+ T cells sorted from blood. Source of these receptors: a woman aged 18-30 years in good health.

This clonotype was seen ten or more times. CDR3 DNA: TGTGCCAGCAGTTACTCGACAGCGCGGAACACTGAAGCTTTCTTT. It codes for CASSYSTARNTEAFF. This sequence joins TRBV27 and TRBJ1-1, with TRBD1 as a possible D gene (5 bases). This CDR3 is built from 15 residues. Trimming removed 4 bases from V and 1 base from J, with 13 bases in between. Germline V gene lookup returns CDR1 MNHEY and CDR2 SMNVEV (reference sequence).

Only a few counts were recorded for this clonotype. The chain carries TRBV6-1 and TRBJ2-3; TRBD1 might be the D (6 bases). V was shortened by 6 bases and J by 2 bases, with 15 bases between the two germline ends. The CDR3 spans 15 residues. The germline gives CDR1 MNHNS, CDR2 SASEGT. The CDR3 protein is CASRVEQGVTDTQYF. CDR3 nucleotide sequence: TGTGCCAGCAGGGTTGAACAGGGAGTCACAGATACGCAGTATTTT.

This clonotype was seen a few times. The chain carries TRBV10-3 and TRBJ2-1; TRBD2 matches 7 bases. CDR3 length equals 12 residues. CDR1 and CDR2 (germline): ENHRY, SYGVKD. Germline trimming cut 7 bases from V and 7 bases from J; bases unmatched to any gene: 4. In DNA, the CDR3 is TGTGCCATCAAGGAGGGAGGGAATGAGCAGTTCTTC. It encodes CAIKEGGNEQFF.

In its sample, this clonotype was seen many times. This chain joins TRBV10-3 and TRBJ2-3, with TRBD2 matching over 10 bases. Germline V gene data show CDR1 as ENHRY and CDR2 as SYGVKD. The length of the CDR3 is 15 residues. V lost 6 bases to trimming and J lost 7 bases; unmatched junction nucleotides: 10. CDR3 in DNA: TGTGCCATCAGGGATCTAGCGGGAGTGACAAATACGCAGTATTTT. Translating gives CAIRDLAGVTNTQYF.

This clonotype was seen many times. The rearrangement links TRBV6-2 or TRBV6-3 to TRBJ1-2; tentative D call: TRBD1 (5 bases). The CDR3 length is 13 residues. In germline, CDR1 is MNHEY, CDR2 SVGEGT. V lost 6 bases to trimming and J lost 2 bases, with 10 bases between them. This chain's CDR3 is CASRTRQNYGYTF. The CDR3 DNA sequence: TGTGCCAGCAGGACACGACAGAACTATGGCTACACCTTC.

As concerns this clonotype: One junction end disagrees with the germline gene, perhaps due to a read error. This rearrangement joins TRBV5-1 to TRBJ2-7; 10 positions agree with TRBD1. From germline, CDR1 is SGHRS and CDR2 YFSETQ. The CDR3 has 12 amino acids. The CDR3 DNA sequence: TGCGCCAGCAGCTGGGACAGGGGTTCCCTTAATTTC. It is translated as CASSWDRGSLNF. The full variable domain, completed using reference TRBV5-1 and TRBJ2-7, is KAGVTQTPRYLIKTRGQQVTLSCSPISGHRSVSWYQQTPGQGLQFLFEYFSETQRNKGNFPGRFSGRQFSNSRSEMNVSTLELGDSALYLCASSWDRGSLNFGPGTRLTVT.

This rearrangement joins TRBV10-1 to TRBJ2-1, with 8 bases identical to TRBD2. This CDR3 is built from 14 residues. V lost 3 bases and J lost 8; bases outside the gene matches: 6. The germline V gene has CDR1 WNHNN and CDR2 SYGVQD (reference sequence). The CDR3 reads CASSDPGLDYEQFF. CDR3 bases: TGCGCCAGCAGTGATCCGGGACTAGATTATGAGCAGTTCTTC.

The gene calls are TRBV2 and TRBJ2-1, with 8 bases that match TRBD2. Germline V gene lookup returns CDR1 SNHLY and CDR2 FYNNEI. The CDR3 spans 17 residues. The trim removed 3 bases at V and 0 bases at J, leaving 7 bases unmatched. CDR3: CASSDSGGAISYNEQFF. The CDR3 nucleotides are TGTGCCAGCAGTGACTCGGGGGGGGCCATCTCCTACAATGAGCAGTTCTTC.

CDR3 amino acids: CASSLYSSGLAGASTDTQYF. The CDR3 DNA is TGTGCCAGCAGTTTATATTCATCGGGACTAGCGGGAGCTAGCACAGATACGCAGTATTTT. This chain connects TRBV12-3 or TRBV12-4 to TRBJ2-3; 14 bases map to TRBD2. The V segment lost 2 bases and the J segment 0 bases; nucleotides outside the gene matches: 10. The CDR3 extends over 20 amino acids.

The table lists this clonotype with a few counts. The rearrangement uses TRBV11-2 and TRBJ2-1; D is ambiguous. The V end was cut by 5 bases, the J end by 5 bases, with 7 bases between. Germline CDR1 reads SGHAT; CDR2 reads FQNNGV. The CDR3 extends over 12 amino acids. CDR3 nucleotides: TGTGCCAGCAGCCCCCCTAACAATGAGCAGTTCTTC. It translates to CASSPPNNEQFF. The full variable domain, completed using reference TRBV11-2 and TRBJ2-1, is EAGVAQSPRYKIIEKRQSVAFWCNPISGHATLYWYQQILGQGPKLLIQFQNNGVVDDSQLPKDRFSAERLKGVDSTLKIQPAKLEDSAVYLCASSPPNNEQFFGPGTRLTVL.

This clonotype was observed a few times. V gene TRBV21-1 combines with J gene TRBJ2-7; TRBD1, the table's D call, lacks a check against the DNA. TRBV21-1 constitutes a pseudogene. CDR3 length: 16 residues. CDR3 in amino acids: CASSKATSVPSGEQYF. DNA for the CDR3: TGTGCCAGCAGCAAAGCCACGAGCGTCCCGAGCGGCGAGCAGTACTTC.

Many counts were recorded for this clonotype. The chain uses TRBV10-2 and TRBJ1-1; D is uncertain. The CDR3 length is 11 residues. Germline CDR1 reads WSHSY; CDR2 reads SAAADI. The germline V and J ends were trimmed by 6 bases and 3 bases, with 5 bases remaining between them. This CDR3 is CASRQYTEAFF. The DNA for the CDR3 is TGCGCCAGCAGGCAGTACACTGAAGCTTTCTTT.